A selection of T cell receptor beta chains follows, all from one sample in a study of monozygotic twins with inflammatory bowel disease. TCRdb reanalyzed the 5' RACE reads, giving one entry per CDR3 protein sequence and no DNA. The sample holds approximately 400,000 distinct CDR3 sequences. Sequencing was done on a sample of blood. The receptors derive from a human donor with ulcerative colitis or Crohn's disease, or a healthy co-twin of an affected twin (not recorded which). Each CDR3 is given with its conserved first and last residue.

j_call v_call cdr3_aa
TRBJ2-7 TRBV4-2 CASSQVSDLYGGLHEQYF
TRBJ2-1 TRBV7-8 CASSLNTGGSEQFF
TRBJ1-5 TRBV5-1 CASSFEPGQGDSNQPQHF
TRBJ1-2 TRBV15 CATSSLAGQGSLYGYTF
TRBJ2-7 TRBV20-1 CSANPPGTYEQYF
TRBJ1-1 TRBV11-1 CASSLHTRMAAEAFF
TRBJ1-1 TRBV5-1 CASSLGRGDETEAFF
TRBJ1-6 TRBV20-1 CSVTKGFSPLHF
TRBJ2-3 TRBV5-5 CASSPPTEMSTDTQYF
TRBJ2-5 TRBV4-3 CASSQVAGGPQETQYF
TRBJ1-1 TRBV4-1 CASSQLTRGRSTEAFF
TRBJ1-1 TRBV19 CASRTELKNTEAFF
TRBJ2-7 TRBV9 CASSVDDIPTYEQYF
TRBJ1-5 TRBV28 CASSLQQDNQPQHF
TRBJ1-6 TRBV5-1 CASSEGTGSSYNSPLHF
TRBJ2-1 TRBV6-4 CASSDSSGGNEQFF
TRBJ2-7 TRBV2 CASKFPQGFRYEQYF
TRBJ1-6 TRBV15 CATSWGTPSSYNSPLHF
TRBJ2-1 TRBV6-5 CASSSKGQTTNEQFF
TRBJ2-5 TRBV5-1 CASSRRGGETQYF
TRBJ2-7 TRBV10-3 CAISGNEGGRQYF
TRBJ1-5 TRBV4-1 CASSPGASRNQPQHF
TRBJ2-1 TRBV5-1 CASSSEPAAGQFF
TRBJ1-2 TRBV12-3/TRBV12-4 CASSLDRGAVYGYTF
TRBJ2-7 TRBV7-2 CASSLVGTPPSSYEQYF
TRBJ1-1 TRBV4-3 CASSQGTGGLGAFF
TRBJ2-7 TRBV28 CASSGPSVEQYF
TRBJ1-1 TRBV6-5 CASSYSFSYMNTEAFF
TRBJ2-7 TRBV5-1 CASSLGQGGYEQYF
TRBJ2-2 TRBV12-3/TRBV12-4 CASTLGHMNTGELFF
TRBJ2-3 TRBV5-4 CASSFQGTSTDTQYF
TRBJ2-7 TRBV7-2 CASSLGGLAAEQYF
TRBJ1-1 TRBV12-3/TRBV12-4 CASSPTGGPRNTEAFF
TRBJ2-3 TRBV27 CASSRAGAISTDTQYF
TRBJ1-5 TRBV20-1 CSARFGTNEPQHF
TRBJ2-1 TRBV20-1 CSARGWGSSYNEQFF
TRBJ2-7 TRBV5-1 CASKPGEGSYEQYF
TRBJ2-7 TRBV6-5 CASSYSAGTGAHEQYF
TRBJ1-2 TRBV20-1 CSASGTDNPYGYTF
TRBJ2-2 TRBV3-1 CASTEFNTGELFF
TRBJ2-1 TRBV3-1 CASSQGMISSYNEQFF
TRBJ2-2 TRBV4-2 CASSQRGGGTGELFF
TRBJ1-1 TRBV6-2/TRBV6-3 CASSRQGDEAFF
TRBJ2-7 TRBV5-1 CASSLGKGYNEQYF
TRBJ2-7 TRBV6-1 CASSGLAVQAYEQYF
TRBJ1-1 TRBV20-1 CSPRSANMNTEAFF
TRBJ2-3 TRBV13 CASSYLGGYTDTQYF
TRBJ2-7 TRBV12-3/TRBV12-4 CASSPARTGGNEQYF
TRBJ1-1 TRBV3-1 CASSPSEVATEAFF
TRBJ1-5 TRBV25-1 CASSEYLVGQPQHF